This TCR beta chain emerged from a study of blood T cell repertoires in COVID-19. Study at large: Samples of COVID-19 (acute and convalescent) were obtained from the United States, Italy and Spain. The analysed material was cDNA or gDNA that came from T cells, B-cell-depleted T cells, or PBMCs.

In the authors' methods: Amplification of reference gene primers was used by the study to estimate nucleated cell counts. Method: immunoSEQ multiplex PCR; TCRdb's copy keeps in-frame clones and lacks some. V and J calls and clone size are copied from that table; D and trimming were computed from the DNA. The repertoire has fewer than 65,000 clones, 70% to 90% of them found once; the top ten carry under 1.5%. The sequenced sample was peripheral blood. The receptor's source is a woman older than 75 with acute or convalescent COVID-19.

The CDR3 nucleotides read TGTGCCAGCAGCCAACAATGGACAGGGAAGACCCAGTACTTC. Translated: CASSQQWTGKTQYF. The chain combines TRBV14 with TRBJ2-5; 8 bases are a match to TRBD1. The CDR3 covers 14 residues. In germline, CDR1 is SGHDN, CDR2 FVKESK. Trimming at V came to 2 bases and at J to 6 bases, leaving 5 bases not matched to a gene.